This T cell receptor beta chain was documented in a study of Graves' ophthalmopathy and Graves' hyperthyroidism. Study-wide context: Researchers obtained peripheral blood at initial diagnosis, before any treatment had begun.

With respect to this clonotype: Its specificity is not known.

J was trimmed by 2 bases and V by 3 bases; bases with no gene match: 3. The CDR3 covers 15 residues. The germline V gene encodes CDR1 KGHSY and CDR2 FQNENV. Study-wide results and limits: This model predicted ophthalmopathy progression (sensitivity around 71%, specificity 72.22%). Appearing in blood as well were most expanded thyroid clonotypes above 0.001 frequency.

Amplification targeted the TCR beta CDR3 regions, with RNA transcripts as the source material. A first-round RT-PCR used HTBI primers, followed by a second-round multiplex PCR. TCRdb analysed the multiplex PCR reads with MiXCR anew, one entry per CDR3 protein. The profile shows 300,000 to 400,000 distinct CDR3 sequences, roughly 15% of them singletons. This TCR was sampled from an adult man with Graves' ophthalmopathy. Input material: peripheral blood. The chain combines TRBV16 with TRBJ1-2; 10 positions agree with TRBD1. The CDR3 region has the DNA TGTGCCAGCAGCCAGCCGGGACAGGGGAACTATGGCTACACCTTC. It codes for CASSQPGQGNYGYTF.